The clone carrying this T cell receptor (beta chain) was picked up many times. Time point defined: after trial treatment. The treatment was: LDRT plus nivolumab, ipilimumab, low-dose cyclophosphamide and aspirin (RACIN trial). Patients eligible had advanced solid tumors without tumor-infiltrating lymphocytes. Primers targeting TRAV and TRBV primed first-strand cDNA, covering alpha and beta chains. Amplification of TCRs used a constant-region primer and V-primer adapter for 15 to 25 PCR cycles. A single record per CDR3 protein comes from TCRdb applying MiXCR to the reads. In the table there are about 58,000 distinct CDR3 sequences, around 23% of which are singletons. Trimming stripped 8 bases from V and 0 bases from J, with 17 bases between. CDR1 MNHEY and CDR2 SMNVEV come from the germline V gene (reference sequence). This CDR3 contains 16 residues. This entry belongs to a study of low-dose radiotherapy and immunotherapy resistance in tumors. On the study more broadly: Daily oral aspirin at 300 mg began on cycle 1 day 1 and lasted four cycles.

The receptor was isolated from a male donor with prostate cancer. The sequenced sample was PBMCs, obtained after low-dose radiotherapy plus immunotherapy. The chain has TRBV27 and TRBJ2-1; tentative D call: TRBD2 (6 bases). The CDR3 sequence is CASGRQRASSYNEQFF. CDR3 nucleotide sequence: TGTGCCAGCGGGCGACAGCGGGCCAGCTCCTACAATGAGCAGTTCTTC.